This TCR beta chain stems from a study of CD4+ T cells in melanoma. Germline CDR1 SEHNR, CDR2 FQNEAQ (reference sequence). The CDR3 is 13 residues long. The ends were cut back, 2 bases at V and 6 bases at J, with 7 bases in the middle. Assay: immunoSEQ multiplex PCR; the TCRdb copy retains only in-frame clones and omits some. This repertoire shows approximately 14,000 clones, over 80% found once; its top ten account for 5.5% to 8%. Material for sequencing was cells from a culture (not recorded whether cultured in vitro). The receptor was derived from a human donor with melanoma. This chain connects TRBV7-9 to TRBJ1-4; no clear D. The CDR3 region is CASSLFGDEKLFF. CDR3 nucleotide sequence: TGTGCCAGCAGCTTATTTGGGGATGAAAAACTGTTTTTT. Using reference TRBV7-9 and TRBJ1-4 for the parts outside the CDR3, the full variable domain is DTGVSQNPRHKITKRGQNVTFRCDPISEHNRLYWYRQTLGQGPEFLTYFQNEAQLEKSRLLSDRFSAERPKGSFSTLEIQRTEQGDSAMYLCASSLFGDEKLFFGSGTQLSVL.